This TCR beta chain comes out of a study of cytomegalovirus exposure and HLA in healthy donors. Points from the study as a whole: There were some V segments, including TRBV6-2 and TRBV6-3, excluded as indistinguishable.

Concerning this clone: Its antigen remains unidentified.

Trimming took 3 bases from V and 4 from J; bases not matched to a gene: 3. The V gene's germline CDR1 is SGHAT and CDR2 FQNNGV. The CDR3 is made up of 15 amino acids. The PCR employed 60 Vbeta primers together with 13 Jbeta primers. Only in-frame clones appear in the TCRdb table, and some are missing; sequencing was by immunoSEQ multiplex PCR. Its table records over 110,000 clones. Specimen: PBMCs. V and J are TRBV11-2 and TRBJ2-2; 9 bases align to TRBD2. The sequence was obtained from a male donor in good health and CMV-seronegative. The CDR3 here is CASSFRREGTGELFF. DNA of the CDR3: TGTGCCAGCAGCTTCCGGCGGGAGGGCACCGGGGAGCTGTTTTTT.